The rows below give T cell receptor beta chains drawn from one sample of a study of identical twins. TCRdb reprocessed the 5' RACE reads via MiXCR and lists one record per CDR3 protein. The table lists approximately 1.8 million distinct CDR3 sequences, around a third of them singletons. Sequenced material: cord blood. The source is a newborn girl in good health. Each CDR3 is given with its conserved first and last residue. A D gene is named only where the DNA matches it firmly. Clone size is not always given. Where it is, it says once, few, many or a class for expanded clones.

clone size,D gene,CDR3 length,V gene,J gene,CDR3 protein,CDR3 DNA
many,.,14,TRBV11-2,TRBJ2-5,CASSFWTNQETQYF,TGTGCCAGCAGCTTTTGGACGAACCAAGAGACCCAGTACTTC
.,TRBD1,15,TRBV2,TRBJ1-1,CASSEITGVGTEAFF,TGTGCCAGCAGTGAAATTACAGGGGTGGGGACTGAAGCTTTCTTT
.,.,14,TRBV21-1,TRBJ1-1,CATRTRGSHTEAFF,TGTGCCACCAGGACTCGGGGCAGCCACACTGAAGCTTTCTTT
few,TRBD1,14,TRBV2,TRBJ1-1,CASSYRQGGTEAFF,TGTGCCAGCAGTTATAGACAGGGTGGGACTGAAGCTTTCTTT
few,.,14,TRBV5-5,TRBJ1-2,CASRGEGPNYGYTF,TGTGCCAGCAGAGGGGAGGGACCTAACTATGGCTACACCTTC
few,.,13,TRBV20-1,TRBJ2-5,CSASSDTQETQYF,TGCAGTGCTAGTTCGGACACCCAAGAGACCCAGTACTTC
.,TRBD1,12,TRBV20-1,TRBJ1-2,CSAGQTLCGYTF,TGCAGTGCGGGACAGACGCTATGTGGCTACACCTTC
once,TRBD2,14,TRBV10-2,TRBJ2-1,CASSEAGDNNEQFF,TGCGCCAGCAGCGAAGCGGGGGACAACAATGAGCAGTTCTTC
.,TRBD1,13,TRBV27,TRBJ2-7,CASSPRQGHEQYF,TGTGCCAGCAGTCCTAGACAGGGCCACGAGCAGTACTTC
.,.,15,TRBV3-1,TRBJ1-2,CASSPWTQGYYGYTF,TGTGCCAGCAGCCCCTGGACCCAGGGATACTATGGCTACACCTTC
.,TRBD2,14,TRBV20-1,TRBJ2-5,CSASTSGRDNEQYF,TGCAGTGCTAGTACTAGCGGGAGGGACAATGAGCAGTACTTC
.,.,15,TRBV12-3/TRBV12-4,TRBJ2-3,CASSTSWKGSDTQYF,TGTGCCAGCAGTACGAGCTGGAAGGGCTCAGATACGCAGTATTTT
.,TRBD1,15,TRBV20-1,TRBJ2-3,CSAMDLQGGTDTQYF,TGCAGTGCTATGGATCTCCAGGGGGGCACAGATACGCAGTATTTT
.,TRBD1,18,TRBV12-3/TRBV12-4,TRBJ1-2,CASSPLKTGGGGSYGYTF,TGTGCCAGCAGTCCCCTAAAGACAGGGGGCGGAGGTTCCTATGGCTACACCTTC
.,.,15,TRBV18,TRBJ2-1,CASSLLPDLGNEQFF,TGTGCCAGCTCCCTCCTACCGGACCTGGGCAATGAGCAGTTCTTC
few,TRBD2,18,TRBV5-4,TRBJ2-3,CASSFRSSGRPPQATQYF,TGTGCCAGCAGCTTCCGTTCTAGCGGGAGGCCACCCCAAGCGACGCAGTATTTT
many,TRBD2,14,TRBV7-9,TRBJ2-7,CASSLSGRSYEQYF,TGTGCCAGCAGCTTATCCGGGAGGTCCTACGAGCAGTACTTC
.,TRBD2,20,TRBV7-9,TRBJ2-1,CASSLAQSSGRAQGYNEQFF,TGTGCCAGCAGCTTAGCCCAATCTAGCGGGAGGGCCCAGGGGTACAATGAGCAGTTCTTC
few,TRBD1,12,TRBV2,TRBJ1-2,CASRRQGVGYTF,TGTGCCAGCAGACGACAGGGGGTTGGCTACACCTTC
.,.,14,TRBV5-5,TRBJ2-5,CASTAQRARITQYF,TGTGCCAGCACCGCACAGCGCGCCCGAATTACCCAGTACTTC
many,.,11,TRBV12-3/TRBV12-4,TRBJ2-3,CASTLLDTQYF,TGTGCCAGCACCTTGTTGGATACGCAGTATTTT
many,TRBD2,14,TRBV12-3/TRBV12-4,TRBJ2-5,CASSLASGRGEQYF,TGTGCCAGCAGTTTAGCCAGCGGGAGGGGAGAGCAGTACTTC
many,TRBD2,15,TRBV4-2,TRBJ2-1,CASSQGLAGGDEQFF,TGTGCCAGCAGCCAAGGACTAGCGGGTGGGGATGAGCAGTTCTTC
few,TRBD2,13,TRBV20-1,TRBJ2-7,CSASSSGRSEQYF,TGCAGTGCTAGCTCCAGCGGGAGAAGCGAGCAGTACTTC
.,TRBD1,18,TRBV20-1,TRBJ2-5,CSGDPGGQGAAGEETQYF,TGCAGTGGGGACCCAGGGGGACAGGGGGCAGCGGGAGAGGAGACCCAGTACTTC
few,.,15,TRBV3-1,TRBJ1-1,CASSRTYTRNTEAFF,TGTGCCAGCAGCCGAACCTACACGAGAAACACTGAAGCTTTCTTT
.,TRBD2,13,TRBV5-6,TRBJ2-1,CASSPQGLAPAFF,TGTGCCAGCAGCCCTCAAGGACTAGCTCCGGCGTTCTTC
.,TRBD1,15,TRBV6-6,TRBJ2-7,CASSYSDRGDYEQYF,TGTGCCAGCAGTTACTCGGACAGGGGGGACTACGAGCAGTACTTC
few,TRBD2,16,TRBV12-3/TRBV12-4,TRBJ2-2,CASRSGTSGRAGELFF,TGTGCCAGCAGATCCGGGACTAGCGGGAGGGCCGGGGAGCTGTTTTTT
.,.,15,TRBV24-1,TRBJ1-2,CATSESGRPNYGYTF,TGTGCCACCAGTGAATCAGGAAGGCCTAACTATGGCTACACCTTC
many,.,15,TRBV7-2,TRBJ2-3,CASSRMTPGTDTQYF,TGTGCCAGCAGCCGTATGACACCAGGCACAGATACGCAGTATTTT
.,.,13,TRBV3-1,TRBJ2-7,CASSHHGVPEQYF,TGTGCCAGCAGCCACCACGGGGTTCCGGAGCAGTACTTC
few,.,14,TRBV7-9,TRBJ1-4,CASSLAQGAEKLFF,TGTGCCAGCAGCTTAGCGCAGGGAGCTGAAAAACTGTTTTTT
.,TRBD1,15,TRBV5-5,TRBJ2-1,CASSFFGQGGDEQFF,TGTGCCAGCAGCTTTTTTGGACAGGGTGGCGATGAGCAGTTCTTC
.,.,14,TRBV6-2/TRBV6-3,TRBJ1-1,CASTRSGPNTEAFF,TGTGCCAGCACCCGCAGTGGACCAAACACTGAAGCTTTCTTT
.,.,14,TRBV20-1,TRBJ1-1,CSAEGVGVGTEAFF,TGCAGTGCCGAAGGGGTAGGCGTAGGCACTGAAGCTTTCTTT
.,.,14,TRBV20-1,TRBJ2-1,CSAVRGSKGNEQFF,TGCAGTGCTGTGCGGGGCTCGAAGGGCAATGAGCAGTTCTTC
few,.,15,TRBV20-1,TRBJ1-4,CSAPSTGARAEKLFF,TGCAGTGCCCCTTCGACGGGGGCAAGAGCTGAAAAACTGTTTTTT
many,TRBD2,15,TRBV12-3/TRBV12-4,TRBJ2-3,CASSSAGLATDTQYF,TGTGCCAGCAGTTCCGCTGGACTAGCCACAGATACGCAGTATTTT